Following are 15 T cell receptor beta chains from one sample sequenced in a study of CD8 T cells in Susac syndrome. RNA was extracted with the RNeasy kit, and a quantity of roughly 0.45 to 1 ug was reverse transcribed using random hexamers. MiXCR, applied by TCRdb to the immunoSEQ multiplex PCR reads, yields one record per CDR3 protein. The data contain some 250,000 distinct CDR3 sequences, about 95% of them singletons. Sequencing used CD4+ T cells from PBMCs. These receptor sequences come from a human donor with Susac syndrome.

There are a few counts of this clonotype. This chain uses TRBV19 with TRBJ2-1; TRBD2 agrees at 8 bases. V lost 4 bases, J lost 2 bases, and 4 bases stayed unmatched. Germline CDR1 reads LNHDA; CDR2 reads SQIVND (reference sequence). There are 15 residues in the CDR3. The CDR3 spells CASSRPGLAYNEQFF. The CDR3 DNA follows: TGTGCCAGTAGTAGGCCGGGACTAGCCTACAATGAGCAGTTCTTC.

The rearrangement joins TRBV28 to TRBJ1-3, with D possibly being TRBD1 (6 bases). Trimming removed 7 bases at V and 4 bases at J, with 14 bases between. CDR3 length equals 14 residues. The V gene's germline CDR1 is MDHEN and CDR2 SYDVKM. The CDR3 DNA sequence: TGTGCCAGCACTATCGGGGGCCCGGGAAACACCATATATTTT. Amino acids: CASTIGGPGNTIYF. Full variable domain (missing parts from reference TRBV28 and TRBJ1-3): DVKVTQSSRYLVKRTGEKVFLECVQDMDHENMFWYRQDPGLGLRLIYFSYDVKMKEKGDIPEGYSVSREKKERFSLILESASTNQTSMYLCASTIGGPGNTIYFGEGSWLTVV.

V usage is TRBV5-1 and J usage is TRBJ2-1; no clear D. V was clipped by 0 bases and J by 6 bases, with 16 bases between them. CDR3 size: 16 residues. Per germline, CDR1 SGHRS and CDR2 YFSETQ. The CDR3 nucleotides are TGCGCCAGCAGCTTGGCCAAATCTCAATTCCCCAATGAGCAGTTCTTC. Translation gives CASSLAKSQFPNEQFF.

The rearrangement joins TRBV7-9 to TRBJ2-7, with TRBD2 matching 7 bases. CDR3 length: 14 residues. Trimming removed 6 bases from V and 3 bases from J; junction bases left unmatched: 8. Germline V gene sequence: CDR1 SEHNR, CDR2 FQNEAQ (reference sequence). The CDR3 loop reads CASRALANDYEQYF. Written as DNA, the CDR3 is TGTGCCAGCAGGGCACTAGCGAACGACTACGAGCAGTACTTC.

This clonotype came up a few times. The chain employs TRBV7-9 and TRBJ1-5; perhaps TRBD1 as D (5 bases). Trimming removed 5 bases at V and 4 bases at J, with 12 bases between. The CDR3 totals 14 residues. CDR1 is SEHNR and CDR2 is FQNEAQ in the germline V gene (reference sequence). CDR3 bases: TGTGCCAGCAGCCAAGCCCAGGGAAATCAGCCCCAGCATTTT. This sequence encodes CASSQAQGNQPQHF.

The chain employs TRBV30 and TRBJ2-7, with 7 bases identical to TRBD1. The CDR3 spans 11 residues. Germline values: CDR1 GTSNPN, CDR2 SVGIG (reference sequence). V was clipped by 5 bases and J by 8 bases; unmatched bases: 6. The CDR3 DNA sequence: TGTGCCTGGCAACAGGGGCCCCAGCAGTACTTC. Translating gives CAWQQGPQQYF.

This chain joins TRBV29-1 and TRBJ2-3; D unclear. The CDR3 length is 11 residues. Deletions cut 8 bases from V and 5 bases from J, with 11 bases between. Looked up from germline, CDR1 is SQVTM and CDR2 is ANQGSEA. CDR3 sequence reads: CSSRVGDTQYF. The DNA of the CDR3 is TGCAGCTCCCGGGTGGGAGATACGCAGTATTTT.

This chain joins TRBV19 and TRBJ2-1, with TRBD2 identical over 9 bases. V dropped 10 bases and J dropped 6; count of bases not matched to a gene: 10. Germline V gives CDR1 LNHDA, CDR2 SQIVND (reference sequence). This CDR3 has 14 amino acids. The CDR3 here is CATYTTSGRNEQFF. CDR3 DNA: TGTGCCACCTACACGACTAGCGGTCGCAATGAGCAGTTCTTC.

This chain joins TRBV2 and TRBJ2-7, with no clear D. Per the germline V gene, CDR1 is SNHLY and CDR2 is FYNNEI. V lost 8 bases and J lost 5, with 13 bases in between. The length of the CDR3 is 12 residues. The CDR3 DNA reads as TGTGCCAGCTCACCTCGAGGTCACGAGCAGTACTTC. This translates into CASSPRGHEQYF.

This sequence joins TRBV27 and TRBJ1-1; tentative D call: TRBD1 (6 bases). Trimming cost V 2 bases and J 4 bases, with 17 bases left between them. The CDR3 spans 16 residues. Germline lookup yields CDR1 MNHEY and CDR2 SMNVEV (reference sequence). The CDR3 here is CASSLRAGGGGTEAFF. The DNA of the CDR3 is TGTGCCAGCAGTTTAAGGGCTGGGGGCGGTGGCACTGAAGCTTTCTTT.

The CDR3 sequence is CAWKDRALARQGWSYGYTF. CDR3 nucleotide sequence: TGTGCCTGGAAAGACCGGGCTCTGGCCCGACAGGGCTGGAGCTATGGCTACACCTTC. The V gene is TRBV30, the J gene TRBJ1-2; 7 bases are a match to TRBD1. J was trimmed by 4 bases and V by 4 bases; bases with no gene match: 24. CDR1 GTSNPN and CDR2 SVGIG come from the germline V gene (reference sequence). CDR3 size: 19 residues.

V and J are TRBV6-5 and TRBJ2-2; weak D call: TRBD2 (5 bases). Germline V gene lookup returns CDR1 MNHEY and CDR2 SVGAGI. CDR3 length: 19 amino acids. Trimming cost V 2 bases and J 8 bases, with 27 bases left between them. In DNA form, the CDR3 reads TGTGCCAGCAGTTACGATTTGGTCACCTGGGAGTCCGGATGGGGGGAGCTGTTTTTT. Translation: CASSYDLVTWESGWGELFF.

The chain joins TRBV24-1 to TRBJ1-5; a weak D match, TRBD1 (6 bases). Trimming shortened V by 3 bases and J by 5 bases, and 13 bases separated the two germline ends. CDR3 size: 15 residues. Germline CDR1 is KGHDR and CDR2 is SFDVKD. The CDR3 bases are TGTGCCACCAGTGATCCGAAGGGGGGGGATCAGCCCCAGCATTTT. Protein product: CATSDPKGGDQPQHF.

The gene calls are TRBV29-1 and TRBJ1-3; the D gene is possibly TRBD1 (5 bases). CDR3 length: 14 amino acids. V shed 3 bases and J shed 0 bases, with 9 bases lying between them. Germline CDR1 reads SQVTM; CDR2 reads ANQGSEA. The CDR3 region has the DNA TGCAGCGTTGAGGGGGGGAACTCTGGAAACACCATATATTTT. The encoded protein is CSVEGGNSGNTIYF.

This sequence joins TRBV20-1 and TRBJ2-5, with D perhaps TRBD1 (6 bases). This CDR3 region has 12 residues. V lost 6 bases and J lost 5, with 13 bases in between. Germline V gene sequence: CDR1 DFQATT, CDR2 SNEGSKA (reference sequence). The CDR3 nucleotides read TGCAGTGCGAAGGGGGTTGGGGAGACCCAGTACTTC. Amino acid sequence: CSAKGVGETQYF.